This passage covers 4 T cell receptor beta chains from one sample sequenced in a study of blood T cell repertoires in COVID-19. Sequencing was performed with immunoSEQ multiplex PCR; in TCRdb, only in-frame clones are kept and a portion is missing. Here the sample spans under 200,000 clones, about 83% being singletons. The specimen was PBMCs or T cells enriched from blood (not recorded which). These receptors originate from a man aged 35-49 years with acute COVID-19.

The chain is built from TRBV2 and TRBJ2-2; D remains unclear. Trimming cost V 7 bases and J 4 bases, with 13 bases left between them. The CDR3 runs to 14 residues. Germline CDR1 is SNHLY and CDR2 is FYNNEI. CDR3 in DNA: TGTGCCAGCAATCGCGGAACGCCCACCGGGGAGCTGTTTTTT. Translation gives CASNRGTPTGELFF. Full variable domain (rest looked up from reference TRBV2 and TRBJ2-2): EPEVTQTPSHQVTQMGQEVILRCVPISNHLYFYWYRQILGQKVEFLVSFYNNEISEKSEIFDDQFSVERPDGSNFTLKIRSTKLEDSAMYFCASNRGTPTGELFFGEGSRLTVL.

The chain employs TRBV7-9 and TRBJ2-7; 7 bases align to TRBD2. The trim removed 4 bases at V and 1 base at J, leaving 7 bases unmatched. Per germline, CDR1 SEHNR and CDR2 FQNEAQ (reference sequence). This CDR3 has 15 amino acids. The CDR3 nucleotides read TGTGCCAGCAGCTCCCAGTGGACTAGTTCCTACGAGCAGTACTTC. This encodes CASSSQWTSSYEQYF.

The chain joins TRBV6-5 to TRBJ2-2, with unresolved D. Trimming took 8 bases from V and 0 from J, leaving 10 bases between them. The V gene's germline CDR1 is MNHEY and CDR2 SVGAGI. This CDR3 spans 14 amino acids. The DNA of the CDR3 is TGTGCCAGCTCCAGATTAACGAACACCGGGGAGCTGTTTTTT. Residues: CASSRLTNTGELFF.

The chain carries TRBV6-5 and TRBJ2-3, with 7 positions matching TRBD1. The V gene end was trimmed by 6 bases and the J gene end by 5 bases; junction bases not matched to a gene: 8. In germline, CDR1 is MNHEY, CDR2 SVGAGI. The CDR3 extends over 14 amino acids. The CDR3 sequence: CASRSGTAGDTQYF. In DNA, the CDR3 is TGTGCCAGCAGATCGGGGACAGCCGGAGATACGCAGTATTTT.